The 31 T cell receptor beta chains presented below share a single source sample, sequenced in a study of CXCR3-negative and CXCR3-positive naive CD8 T cells (dated by TCRdb to the late 2010s). The data were produced on a NextSeq 550. The Human TCR Profiling Kit (MiLaboratory) was used to prepare UMI-labeled 5' RACE TRB cDNA libraries. Reprocessed by TCRdb, the reads give a single entry per CDR3 protein sequence, without DNA. The sample's clone listing holds under 4,000 distinct CDR3 sequences. In total, the top ten clones hold roughly 2.1% of the sample. Sample: naive CXCR3- CD8+ T cells from blood. The cell subset or site label on this specimen signifies: CD45RO-CCR7+CD27+CD95- naive CD8+ T cells lacking CXCR3 (TNR3-). The receptor source for this set is a human donor in good health. Some clones in this sample may be carry-over from other donors' samples.

The chain is built from TRBV29-1 and TRBJ2-1; the D call from TCRdb, TRBD1, cannot be confirmed without DNA. Germline V gene data show CDR1 as SQVTM and CDR2 as ANQGSEA. The length of the CDR3 is 15 residues. The CDR3 region is CSVEDGQGSYNEQFF.

The V and J genes are TRBV4-1 and TRBJ2-7; the D call from TCRdb, TRBD1, cannot be confirmed without DNA. This CDR3 comprises 15 residues. CDR1 is MGHRA, CDR2 YSYEKL, per germline. CDR3 sequence: CASSQDRHLVPEQYF.

V gene TRBV7-8 combines with J gene TRBJ1-1; the D call of TRBD1 rests on TCRdb alone, since no DNA is present to check it. The CDR3 has 14 amino acids. Per germline, CDR1 SGHVS and CDR2 FQNEAQ. The CDR3 region is CASSPPNPGPEAFF.

V and J are TRBV2 and TRBJ2-3; TCRdb's D call of TRBD1 is untestable without DNA. Germline assignment: CDR1 SNHLY and CDR2 FYNNEI. The CDR3 totals 14 residues. The CDR3 sequence is CASIGTGGPDTQYF. The full variable domain, with the rest looked up from reference TRBV2 and TRBJ2-3, is EPEVTQTPSHQVTQMGQEVILRCVPISNHLYFYWYRQILGQKVEFLVSFYNNEISEKSEIFDDQFSVERPDGSNFTLKIRSTKLEDSAMYFCASIGTGGPDTQYFGPGTRLTVL.

This clonotype is identified as medium-sized from frequency. V and J are TRBV29-1 and TRBJ1-1. Per germline, CDR1 SQVTM and CDR2 ANQGSEA. This CDR3 is built from 11 residues. This CDR3 is CSVGSKTEAFF.

J is TRBJ1-2 and V is TRBV7-2; the TRBD1 assignment by TCRdb is unverifiable without DNA. The CDR3 is 14 amino acids. Germline CDR1 and CDR2: SGHTA and FQGNSA. CDR3 in amino acids: CASSGQGRTLGYTF.

Frequency places this clonotype as medium-sized (0.01 to 0.1%). This sequence joins TRBV11-2 and TRBJ2-1; TCRdb returns TRBD2, unconfirmable since there is no DNA. CDR1 and CDR2 (germline): SGHAT, FQNNGV. There are 18 residues in the CDR3. The CDR3: CASSSSLYGRAAVNEQFF.

Frequency places this clonotype as medium-sized. This chain uses TRBV4-1 with TRBJ2-1; the TRBD2 assignment by TCRdb is unverifiable without DNA. The CDR3 loop spans 16 amino acids. CDR1 is MGHRA, CDR2 YSYEKL, per germline. The CDR3 is CASSQVGLAGVREQFF.

Judged by frequency, this clonotype is medium-sized. The V call is TRBV2, the J call TRBJ2-1. CDR3 length: 14 residues. In germline, CDR1 is SNHLY, CDR2 FYNNEI. Here the CDR3 reads CASSRLSSYNEQFF.

The V call is TRBV29-1, the J call TRBJ2-7; the TCRdb call, TRBD1, lacks DNA for checking. This CDR3 is built from 15 residues. The germline V gene encodes CDR1 SQVTM and CDR2 ANQGSEA. The chain's CDR3 is CSVEGGDRDSYEQYF.

This clonotype counts as medium-sized by frequency. The V call is TRBV27, the J call TRBJ2-1. Looked up from germline, CDR1 is MNHEY and CDR2 is SMNVEV (reference sequence). The CDR3 spans 13 residues. The CDR3 sequence: CASGSRADNEQFF.

This clonotype is labeled medium-sized (0.01 to 0.1%) based on frequency. This CDR3 is CASSSTGSSTDTQYF. J is TRBJ2-3 and V is TRBV12-3 or TRBV12-4. CDR3 length equals 15 residues.

This chain connects TRBV4-2 to TRBJ2-3. Germline V gene data show CDR1 as LGHNA and CDR2 as YNFKEQ. CDR3 size: 13 residues. This CDR3 reads CASSQVLIDTQYF.

By frequency, this clonotype is medium-sized (0.01 to 0.1%). The CDR3 protein is CASSIGLAGYNEQFF. J is TRBJ2-1 and V is TRBV19; TCRdb's D call of TRBD2 is untestable without DNA. Germline V gives CDR1 LNHDA, CDR2 SQIVND (reference sequence). The CDR3 runs 15 residues.

This clonotype is classed as medium-sized by frequency. The chain is built from TRBV25-1 and TRBJ2-1; TCRdb lists TRBD1, though no DNA is available to test this call. The CDR3 has 15 amino acids. In germline, CDR1 is MGHDK, CDR2 SYGVNS. This chain's CDR3 is CASSEYSRGEDEQFF.

The chain joins TRBV4-3 to TRBJ1-1. Germline values: CDR1 LGHNA, CDR2 YSLEER. This CDR3 is built from 14 residues. The CDR3: CASSQDQGNTEAFF.

This chain links TRBV6-5 with TRBJ2-5. The CDR3 totals 13 residues. The germline gives CDR1 MNHEY, CDR2 SVGAGI. The chain's CDR3 is CASSYSFEETQYF.

By frequency, this clonotype registers medium-sized (0.01 to 0.1%). The chain is built from TRBV20-1 and TRBJ2-1; TCRdb names TRBD2, which stays unverified in the absence of DNA. The CDR3 has 16 residues. The V gene's germline CDR1 is DFQATT and CDR2 SNEGSKA (reference sequence). The CDR3 is CSARDQERSNYNEQFF.

The V and J genes are TRBV7-6 and TRBJ2-5. Germline assignment: CDR1 SGHVS and CDR2 FNYEAQ. CDR3 length: 12 amino acids. CDR3 sequence reads: CASSLMIETQYF.

Considering frequency, this clonotype is medium-sized (0.01 to 0.1%). The V and J genes are TRBV20-1 and TRBJ1-2. CDR1 DFQATT and CDR2 SNEGSKA come from the germline V gene (reference sequence). The CDR3 is 13 amino acids. The CDR3: CSASDRANYGYTF.

The chain couples TRBV29-1 to TRBJ2-1; as DNA is missing, the TRBD2 call by TCRdb cannot be tested. From germline, CDR1 is SQVTM and CDR2 ANQGSEA. CDR3 length: 15 amino acids. CDR3 loop: CSVELAALSYNEQFF.

This clonotype is called medium-sized based on its frequency. This chain joins TRBV28 and TRBJ2-3; absent DNA, TCRdb's TRBD2 call cannot be checked. Germline V lookup: CDR1 MDHEN, CDR2 SYDVKM. The CDR3 sequence is 17 residues long. The CDR3 reads CATLKLRLAGYTDTQYF.

This chain links TRBV7-3 with TRBJ2-1; lacking DNA, the TRBD1 call made by TCRdb goes unchecked. Germline V gene data show CDR1 as SGHTA and CDR2 as FQGTGA. The CDR3 totals 14 residues. This CDR3 reads CASSLTGQGNEQFF. Full variable domain (rest looked up from reference TRBV7-3 and TRBJ2-1): GAGVSQTPSNKVTEKGKYVELRCDPISGHTALYWYRQSLGQGPEFLIYFQGTGAADDSGLPNDRFFAVRPEGSVSTLKIQRTERGDSAVYLCASSLTGQGNEQFFGPGTRLTVL.

This rearrangement joins TRBV30 to TRBJ1-5. The germline V gene encodes CDR1 GTSNPN and CDR2 SVGIG (reference sequence). The CDR3 sequence is 16 residues long. CDR3 residues: CAWSHTDKPDDQPQHF.

This clonotype is called medium-sized (0.01 to 0.1%) based on its frequency. The CDR3 reads CASSFPPGAPTGELFF. The chain employs TRBV7-2 and TRBJ2-2; the TRBD1 assignment by TCRdb is unverifiable without DNA. The CDR3 is made up of 16 amino acids. The germline gives CDR1 SGHTA, CDR2 FQGNSA.

This clonotype is medium-sized by frequency. This sequence joins TRBV2 and TRBJ2-3. Germline loops: CDR1 SNHLY, CDR2 FYNNEI. The CDR3 extends over 11 amino acids. CDR3 protein: CALPGTDTQYF.

Judged by frequency, this clonotype is medium-sized (0.01 to 0.1%). The chain combines TRBV15 with TRBJ1-2; with no DNA, the TCRdb D assignment of TRBD1 cannot be verified. In germline, CDR1 is LNHNV, CDR2 YYDKDF (reference sequence). The CDR3 is 17 residues long. CDR3 amino acids: CATSSPTGARGTYGYTF.

The chain has TRBV3-1 and TRBJ2-1; TCRdb picks TRBD2, but there is no DNA to check that call. The V gene's germline CDR1 is LGHDT and CDR2 YNNKEL (reference sequence). CDR3 length: 16 amino acids. The CDR3 reads CASSQDRSGGYNEQFF.

This clonotype is labeled medium-sized based on frequency. The rearrangement links TRBV29-1 to TRBJ2-1; TCRdb calls TRBD1, which cannot be checked without DNA. The CDR3 covers 15 residues. Germline V gene data show CDR1 as SQVTM and CDR2 as ANQGSEA. CDR3 sequence: CSVDGWTGTYNEQFF.

Measured by frequency, this clonotype is medium-sized. The chain joins TRBV20-1 to TRBJ2-1; TCRdb proposes TRBD1, but this gene call is untestable without DNA. The CDR3 totals 16 residues. Germline V gene sequence: CDR1 DFQATT, CDR2 SNEGSKA (reference sequence). CDR3 sequence reads: CSARTGQGAPNNEQFF.

The chain couples TRBV29-1 to TRBJ2-3; TCRdb calls TRBD1, which cannot be checked without DNA. The CDR3 has 15 amino acids. Germline V gene sequence: CDR1 SQVTM, CDR2 ANQGSEA. The CDR3 protein is CSVEARAGSTDTQYF.